The clone carrying this TCR beta chain showed up many times. Antigen specificity is unknown. V dropped 4 bases and J dropped 6; count of bases not matched to a gene: 3. There are 12 residues in the CDR3. The germline V gene has CDR1 SQVTM and CDR2 ANQGSEA. The sample belongs to a study of read filtering for tumor transcriptome and immune sequencing. Study-level information: R-ISS stage counts were roughly 8 for I, roughly 15 for II, roughly seven for III. DNase treatment preceded whole-transcriptome library preparation.

Study-wide results and caveats: This fraction held mixed bone marrow immune cells after CD138-negative sorting.

Molecular barcoded adaptors covering alpha/delta and beta/gamma chains were used on about 390 ng RNA. Using its own MiXCR run on the reads, TCRdb lists one record per CDR3 protein. The sample shows 60,000 or so distinct CDR3 sequences, around 20% of them seen only once. Sampling of bone marrow took place during active disease in every patient. The sample comprised a population of CD138-negative cells sorted from bone marrow. This chain links TRBV29-1 with TRBJ1-1, with 9 bases fitting TRBD1. This clonotype originated in a donor at least 40 years old with multiple myeloma. For the CDR3, the DNA is TGCAGCGTTGGGACAGGGGACGCTGAAGCTTTCTTT. Its protein product is CSVGTGDAEAFF.